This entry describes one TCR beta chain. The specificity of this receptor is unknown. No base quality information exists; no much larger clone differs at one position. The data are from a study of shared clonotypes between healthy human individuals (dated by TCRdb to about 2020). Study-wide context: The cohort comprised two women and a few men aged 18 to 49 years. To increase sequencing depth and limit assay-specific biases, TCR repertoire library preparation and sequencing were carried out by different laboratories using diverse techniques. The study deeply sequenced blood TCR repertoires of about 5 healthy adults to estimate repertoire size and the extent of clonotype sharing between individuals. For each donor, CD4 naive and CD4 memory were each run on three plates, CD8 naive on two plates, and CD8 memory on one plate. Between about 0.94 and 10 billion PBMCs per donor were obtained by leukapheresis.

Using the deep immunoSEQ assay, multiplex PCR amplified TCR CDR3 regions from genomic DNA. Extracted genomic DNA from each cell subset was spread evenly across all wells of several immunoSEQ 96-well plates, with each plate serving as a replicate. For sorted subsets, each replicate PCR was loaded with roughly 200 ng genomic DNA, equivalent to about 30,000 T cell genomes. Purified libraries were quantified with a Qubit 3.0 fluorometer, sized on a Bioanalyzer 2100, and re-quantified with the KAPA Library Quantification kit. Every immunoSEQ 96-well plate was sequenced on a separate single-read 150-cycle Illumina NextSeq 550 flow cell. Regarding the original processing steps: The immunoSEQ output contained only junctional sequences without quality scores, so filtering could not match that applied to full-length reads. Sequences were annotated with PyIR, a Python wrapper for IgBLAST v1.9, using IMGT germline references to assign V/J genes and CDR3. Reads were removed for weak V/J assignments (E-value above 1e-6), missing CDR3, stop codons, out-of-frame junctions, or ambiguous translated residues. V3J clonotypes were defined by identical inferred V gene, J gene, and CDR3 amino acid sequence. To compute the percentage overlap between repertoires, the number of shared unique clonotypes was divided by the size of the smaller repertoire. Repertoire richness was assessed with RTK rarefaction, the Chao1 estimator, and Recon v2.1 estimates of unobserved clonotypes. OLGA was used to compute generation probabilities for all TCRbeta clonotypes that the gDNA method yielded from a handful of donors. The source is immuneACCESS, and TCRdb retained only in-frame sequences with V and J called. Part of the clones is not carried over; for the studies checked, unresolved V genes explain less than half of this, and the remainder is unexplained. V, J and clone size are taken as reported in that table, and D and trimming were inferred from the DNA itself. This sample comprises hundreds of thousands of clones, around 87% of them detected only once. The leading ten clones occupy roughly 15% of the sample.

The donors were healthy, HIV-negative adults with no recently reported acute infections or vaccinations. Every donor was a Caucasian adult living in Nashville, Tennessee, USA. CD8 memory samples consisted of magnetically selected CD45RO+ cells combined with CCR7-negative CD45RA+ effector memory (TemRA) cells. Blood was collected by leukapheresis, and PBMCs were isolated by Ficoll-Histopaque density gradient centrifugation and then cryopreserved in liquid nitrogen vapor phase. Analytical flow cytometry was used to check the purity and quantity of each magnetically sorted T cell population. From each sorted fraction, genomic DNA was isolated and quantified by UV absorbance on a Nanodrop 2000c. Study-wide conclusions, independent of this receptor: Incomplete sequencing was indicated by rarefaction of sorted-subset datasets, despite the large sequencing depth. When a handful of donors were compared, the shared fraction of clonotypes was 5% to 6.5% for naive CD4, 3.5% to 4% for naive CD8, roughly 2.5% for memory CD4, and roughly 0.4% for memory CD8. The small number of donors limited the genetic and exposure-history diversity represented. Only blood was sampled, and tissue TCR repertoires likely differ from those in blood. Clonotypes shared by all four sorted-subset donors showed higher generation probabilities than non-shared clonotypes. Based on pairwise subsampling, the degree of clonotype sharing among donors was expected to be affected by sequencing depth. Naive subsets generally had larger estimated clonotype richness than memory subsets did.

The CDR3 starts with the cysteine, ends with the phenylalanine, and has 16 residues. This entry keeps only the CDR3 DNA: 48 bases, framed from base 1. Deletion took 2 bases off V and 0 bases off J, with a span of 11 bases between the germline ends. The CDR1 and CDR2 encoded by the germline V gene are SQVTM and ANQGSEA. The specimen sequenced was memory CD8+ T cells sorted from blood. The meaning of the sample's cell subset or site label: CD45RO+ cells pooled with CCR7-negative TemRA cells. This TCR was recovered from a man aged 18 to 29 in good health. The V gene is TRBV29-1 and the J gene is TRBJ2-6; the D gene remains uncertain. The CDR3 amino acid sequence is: CSVEQSGNSGANVLTF. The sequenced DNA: TGCAGCGTTGAACAGTCCGGTAACTCTGGGGCCAACGTCCTGACTTTC.